The 18 T cell receptor beta chains in this list originate from one sample, sequenced in a study of Ad26.COV2.S vaccination and SARS-CoV-2 variants (dated by TCRdb to the early 2020s). Library generation was performed with the immunoSEQ multiplex PCR assay. TCRdb obtained this table from immuneACCESS and retained in-frame rearrangements with V and J assigned. These tables miss some clones; where compared with another copy, unresolved V genes account for less than half of the shortfall, and the remainder is unexplained. The table for this sample lists 400,000 to 450,000 clones; about 92% of them were counted only once. The ten largest clones add up to around 4.5% of the sample. Explained via the paper, the treatment or condition label denotes: around 19 received Ad26.COV2.S at low or high dose, single or two shots; several received placebo; per-sample allocation not given. For vaccine and placebo recipients, the sequenced repertoires came from samples collected on day 63 after the first injection.

Material: peripheral blood, obtained in a trial of Ad26.COV2.S vaccine versus placebo. These receptors were obtained from a person aged 18 to 65 who received the Ad26.COV2.S COVID-19 vaccine or a placebo.

The genes are TRBV6-6 and TRBJ2-3, with 7 bases aligning to TRBD2. This CDR3 is built from 16 residues. Germline V gives CDR1 MNHNY, CDR2 SVGAGI (reference sequence). V shed 1 base, J shed 4 bases, and the junction held 8 bases outside the gene matches. The CDR3 sequence: CASSYYGEGRADTQYF. CDR3 bases: TGTGCCAGCAGTTACTACGGGGAGGGGCGGGCAGATACGCAGTATTTT.

This clone was seen only a few times. The chain uses TRBV27 and TRBJ2-2; 7 positions agree with TRBD1. Germline V lookup: CDR1 MNHEY, CDR2 SMNVEV (reference sequence). The CDR3 consists of 14 residues. J gave up 7 bases and V 7 bases, and 9 bases lay outside the gene matches. The CDR3 loop reads CASKIDRDVGELFF. CDR3 in DNA: TGTGCCAGCAAAATCGACAGGGATGTCGGGGAGCTGTTTTTT.

CDR3 sequence: CASSMSAVYDSGANVLTF. The DNA of the CDR3 is TGTGCCAGTAGTATGAGTGCGGTTTACGACTCTGGGGCCAACGTCCTGACTTTC. The chain has TRBV19 and TRBJ2-6, with D unresolved. Germline assignment: CDR1 LNHDA and CDR2 SQIVND (reference sequence). The V gene lost 3 bases and the J gene lost 0 bases, with 15 bases spanning the gap. This CDR3 comprises 18 residues.

The rearrangement links TRBV19 to TRBJ2-1; the match to TRBD1 covers 9 bases. From germline, CDR1 is LNHDA and CDR2 SQIVND (reference sequence). The CDR3 covers 17 residues. After removal of 3 bases from V and 6 bases from J, the junction contained 12 bases not matched to a gene. As DNA, the CDR3 is TGTGCCAGTAGTATTCTCGGACAGGGGATTTTACCCAATGAGCAGTTCTTC. It codes for CASSILGQGILPNEQFF. Looking up the rest from reference TRBV19 and TRBJ2-1 gives the full variable domain: DGGITQSPKYLFRKEGQNVTLSCEQNLNHDAMYWYRQDPGQGLRLIYYSQIVNDFQKGDIAEGYSVSREKKESFPLTVTSAQKNPTAFYLCASSILGQGILPNEQFFGPGTRLTVL.

CDR3 in amino acids: CASSEWGGRKTQYF. CDR3 DNA: TGCGCCAGCAGTGAGTGGGGGGGTAGAAAGACCCAGTACTTC. This chain uses TRBV10-1 with TRBJ2-5; 7 positions agree with TRBD2. The CDR3 covers 14 residues. The J segment lost 6 bases and the V segment lost 1 base, leaving 5 bases of the junction unmatched. CDR1 WNHNN and CDR2 SYGVQD come from the germline V gene (reference sequence).

This chain links TRBV2 with TRBJ1-4; D not certain. The V end lost 8 bases, the J end lost 12 bases, and 10 bases lay between the germline ends. Germline-derived CDR1 and CDR2 are SNHLY and FYNNEI. The CDR3 is 10 amino acids. The CDR3 sequence: CASVGVELFF. As DNA, the CDR3 is TGTGCCAGCGTCGGTGTGGAACTGTTTTTT. Together with reference TRBV2 and TRBJ1-4, the CDR3 gives the full variable domain: EPEVTQTPSHQVTQMGQEVILRCVPISNHLYFYWYRQILGQKVEFLVSFYNNEISEKSEIFDDQFSVERPDGSNFTLKIRSTKLEDSAMYFCASVGVELFFGSGTQLSVL.

In this sample, this clone turned up once. The chain uses TRBV11-2 and TRBJ2-7; weak D call: TRBD1 (6 bases). Looked up from germline, CDR1 is SGHAT and CDR2 is FQNNGV. V lost 5 bases and J 6 bases, leaving 17 bases between the germline ends. This CDR3 is 14 amino acids long. The CDR3 coding sequence is TGTGCCAGCAGCCCCCGGACAGTGACTTCCGAGCAGTACTTC. Protein product: CASSPRTVTSEQYF.

This sequence joins TRBV28 and TRBJ2-3, with 8 bases aligning to TRBD1. The CDR3 has 15 amino acids. Germline V gene sequence: CDR1 MDHEN, CDR2 SYDVKM. After removal of 5 bases from V and 2 bases from J, the junction contained 6 bases not matched to a gene. CDR3 sequence: CASSPTGDLTDTQYF. DNA for the CDR3: TGTGCCAGCAGTCCGACAGGGGATCTCACAGATACGCAGTATTTT.

This rearrangement joins TRBV7-9 to TRBJ2-1; D not certain. Trimming took 5 bases from V and 9 from J, leaving 17 bases between them. In germline, CDR1 is SEHNR, CDR2 FQNEAQ (reference sequence). The CDR3 is 14 amino acids. In DNA, the CDR3 is TGTGCCAGCAGCACGTACGAACAGTTGAGTGAGCAGTTCTTC. It specifies CASSTYEQLSEQFF.

The gene calls are TRBV11-2 and TRBJ2-2; D could derive from TRBD1 or TRBD2 (5 bases each). This CDR3 comprises 14 residues. Trimming left V 7 bases short and J 6 bases short, with 15 bases between. From germline, CDR1 is SGHAT and CDR2 FQNNGV. Here the CDR3 reads CASIPPGPAGELFF. In DNA form, the CDR3 reads TGTGCCAGCATCCCCCCGGGACCAGCCGGGGAGCTGTTTTTT.

There are a few counts of this clone. The V call is TRBV2, the J call TRBJ2-2, with 8 nucleotides matching TRBD1. Looked up from germline, CDR1 is SNHLY and CDR2 is FYNNEI. CDR3 length: 14 amino acids. V dropped 6 bases and J dropped 4; count of bases not matched to a gene: 4. The CDR3 DNA reads as TGTGCCAGCAGAGAGGACAGGGTCACCGGGGAGCTGTTTTTT. Amino acids: CASREDRVTGELFF. Together with reference TRBV2 and TRBJ2-2, the CDR3 gives the full variable domain: EPEVTQTPSHQVTQMGQEVILRCVPISNHLYFYWYRQILGQKVEFLVSFYNNEISEKSEIFDDQFSVERPDGSNFTLKIRSTKLEDSAMYFCASREDRVTGELFFGEGSRLTVL.

The V gene is TRBV7-6, the J gene TRBJ2-5, with 7 nucleotides matching TRBD2. V was pared by 2 bases and J by 5 bases, with 8 bases of the junction left unmatched. There are 15 residues in the CDR3. Germline V lookup: CDR1 SGHVS, CDR2 FNYEAQ. CDR3 sequence: CASSLWGRGGETQYF. The CDR3 region has the DNA TGTGCCAGCAGCTTATGGGGGAGGGGCGGGGAGACCCAGTACTTC.

This clone was counted only a few times. This chain links TRBV24-1 with TRBJ2-6; 8 bases map to TRBD1. Germline-derived CDR1 and CDR2 are KGHDR and SFDVKD. There are 15 residues in the CDR3. V was clipped by 9 bases and J by 2 bases; unmatched bases: 5. CDR3 amino acids: CATSSGGTGANVLTF. The CDR3 coding sequence is TGTGCCACCTCTTCAGGGGGCACTGGGGCCAACGTCCTGACTTTC.

The chain has TRBV6-2 or TRBV6-3 and TRBJ2-3; 9 bases are shared with TRBD1. Trimming at V came to 0 bases and at J to 0 bases, leaving 7 bases not matched to a gene. Germline-derived CDR1 and CDR2 are MNHEY and SVGEGT. The CDR3 extends over 18 amino acids. CDR3 sequence reads: CASSYSQGADSSTDTQYF. The CDR3 region has the DNA TGTGCCAGCAGTTACTCACAGGGGGCAGATTCTAGCACAGATACGCAGTATTTT.

The chain links TRBV2 to TRBJ2-2, with 11 bases matching TRBD2. V lost 2 bases, J lost 6 bases, and 2 bases stayed unmatched. Germline CDR1 is SNHLY and CDR2 is FYNNEI. The CDR3 consists of 15 residues. The CDR3 reads CASSETSGSAGELFF. CDR3 DNA: TGTGCCAGCAGTGAAACTAGCGGGAGCGCCGGGGAGCTGTTTTTT. Combining the CDR3 with reference TRBV2 and TRBJ2-2 gives the whole variable domain EPEVTQTPSHQVTQMGQEVILRCVPISNHLYFYWYRQILGQKVEFLVSFYNNEISEKSEIFDDQFSVERPDGSNFTLKIRSTKLEDSAMYFCASSETSGSAGELFFGEGSRLTVL.

The chain is built from TRBV7-6 and TRBJ2-2; D is possibly TRBD2 (5 bases). The CDR3 is made up of 15 amino acids. Germline lookup yields CDR1 SGHVS and CDR2 FNYEAQ. The germline V and J ends were trimmed by 0 bases and 3 bases, with 8 bases remaining between them. As DNA, the CDR3 is TGTGCCAGCAGCTTAGCCGGCGGGCACACCGGGGAGCTGTTTTTT. It translates to CASSLAGGHTGELFF.

This clone has just a few counts. The chain recombines TRBV4-2 with TRBJ2-7; D ambiguous. The CDR3 runs to 13 residues. Trimming removed 2 bases at V and 1 base at J, with 6 bases between. CDR1 and CDR2 from the germline V gene are LGHNA and YNFKEQ. This chain's CDR3 is CASSQRGSYEQYF. CDR3 nucleotide sequence: TGTGCCAGCAGCCAACGCGGTTCCTACGAGCAGTACTTC.

This clone was found a few times. The chain joins TRBV10-1 to TRBJ1-2; D possibly corresponds to TRBD1 (6 bases). The CDR3 has 14 residues. Germline V lookup: CDR1 WNHNN, CDR2 SYGVQD (reference sequence). V dropped 1 base and J dropped 6 bases, with 12 bases sitting between them. DNA for the CDR3: TGCGCCAGCAGTGAGTACAGGGCCAGGGATGGCTACACCTTC. This translates into CASSEYRARDGYTF.